These 30 T cell receptor beta chains were sequenced from one sample in a study of blood T cell repertoires in COVID-19. Clones were sequenced by immunoSEQ multiplex PCR, and TCRdb holds only the in-frame ones, with some missing. The table includes about 480,000 clones, roughly nine tenths detected once. Sample: peripheral blood. These receptors were obtained from a man between 18 and 35 years old with COVID-19, enrolled during active disease.

J is TRBJ2-1 and V is TRBV6-5; D possibly corresponds to TRBD2 (5 bases). CDR1 MNHEY and CDR2 SVGAGI come from the germline V gene. The CDR3 contains 16 residues. The germline V and J ends were trimmed by 4 bases and 0 bases, with 13 bases remaining between them. The CDR3 sequence: CASSSFSESSYNEQFF. CDR3 DNA sequence: TGTGCCAGCAGTTCCTTTAGCGAGAGCTCCTACAATGAGCAGTTCTTC.

The chain carries TRBV3-1 (or the pseudogene TRBV3-2) and TRBJ1-1; 8 positions match TRBD1. With V trimmed by 0 bases and J by 10 bases, 4 bases remained unmatched. The germline V gene has CDR1 LGHDT and CDR2 YNNKEL (reference sequence). This CDR3 is 13 amino acids long. DNA for the CDR3: TGTGCCAGCAGCCAAGATTGGACAGGGAGAGCTTTCTTT. Translating gives CASSQDWTGRAFF.

This chain links TRBV5-4 with TRBJ2-5; no clear D gene. V gave up 3 bases and J gave up 5 bases, with 11 bases separating them. Looked up from germline, CDR1 is SGHNT and CDR2 is YYREEE (reference sequence). The CDR3 covers 13 residues. This CDR3 is CASSSRSMETQYF. CDR3 DNA: TGTGCCAGCAGCTCTCGGAGCATGGAGACCCAGTACTTC.

This sequence joins TRBV7-9 and TRBJ2-5; tentatively, D is TRBD2 (5 bases). The ends were cut back, 4 bases at V and 2 bases at J, with 11 bases in the middle. This CDR3 is 14 amino acids long. Germline V gene sequence: CDR1 SEHNR, CDR2 FQNEAQ (reference sequence). The CDR3 coding sequence is TGTGCCAGCAGCTCGCCCCGGGGACAAGAGACCCAGTACTTC. Protein: CASSSPRGQETQYF.

The genes are TRBV6-1 and TRBJ2-1, with D perhaps matching TRBD2 (6 bases). V lost 3 bases, J lost 4 bases, and 16 bases lay in between. Germline CDR1 and CDR2: MNHNS and SASEGT. This CDR3 comprises 16 residues. The CDR3 DNA sequence: TGTGCCAGCAGTGAGTTCTGGCGGGGCACTTACAATGAGCAGTTCTTC. Its translation is CASSEFWRGTYNEQFF.

The chain is built from TRBV9 and TRBJ2-5, with 7 bases lining up with TRBD1. V gave up 2 bases and J gave up 3 bases; unmatched junction bases: 7. The CDR3 loop spans 15 amino acids. Germline CDR1 and CDR2: SGDLS and YYNGEE. The CDR3 region is CASSVYDRAKETQYF. CDR3 in DNA: TGTGCCAGCAGCGTTTACGACAGGGCGAAAGAGACCCAGTACTTC.

The genes are TRBV3-1 (or the pseudogene TRBV3-2) and TRBJ1-2, with D unresolved. The CDR3 extends over 14 amino acids. Germline-derived CDR1 and CDR2 are LGHDT and YNNKEL (reference sequence). Trimming removed 4 bases from V and 8 bases from J, with 17 bases in between. Written as DNA, the CDR3 is TGTGCCAGCAGCCGAGGCCCTGGTCGAGACGGCTACACCTTC. Its protein is CASSRGPGRDGYTF.

This chain uses TRBV11-3 with TRBJ1-1, with 7 bases identical to TRBD1. The V segment lost 4 bases and the J segment 3 bases; nucleotides outside the gene matches: 2. There are 13 residues in the CDR3. Germline CDR1 is SGHNT and CDR2 is YENEEA. CDR3 DNA: TGTGCCAGCAGCTCCGACAGGGACACTGAAGCTTTCTTT. Its protein is CASSSDRDTEAFF. The whole variable domain, filled in from reference TRBV11-3 and TRBJ1-1, reads EAGVVQSPRYKIIEKKQPVAFWCNPISGHNTLYWYLQNLGQGPELLIRYENEEAVDDSQLPKDRFSAERLKGVDSTLKIQPAELGDSAVYLCASSSDRDTEAFFGQGTRLTVV.

The gene calls are TRBV5-4 and TRBJ2-2; TRBD1 matches 10 bases. This CDR3 is 18 amino acids long. The junction had 9 bases not matched to a gene; V was cut back by 0 bases and J by 4 bases. CDR1 SGHNT and CDR2 YYREEE come from the germline V gene (reference sequence). The chain's CDR3 is CASSLARQGAGRTGELFF. The CDR3 DNA is TGTGCCAGCAGCTTGGCTAGACAGGGGGCGGGACGCACCGGGGAGCTGTTTTTT.

The chain recombines TRBV14 with TRBJ2-7, with D possibly matching TRBD1 (6 bases). Looked up from germline, CDR1 is SGHDN and CDR2 is FVKESK. The CDR3 runs 13 residues. Trimming removed 8 bases at V and 2 bases at J, with 13 bases between. CDR3 bases: TGTGCCAGCGCAGGGGTGGGAGCCTACGAGCAGTACTTC. Translated, it gives CASAGVGAYEQYF.

The V call is TRBV7-8, the J call TRBJ2-1; the D gene is possibly TRBD2 (5 bases). V was pared by 8 bases and J by 0 bases, with 11 bases between. Germline V gene sequence: CDR1 SGHVS, CDR2 FQNEAQ. The CDR3 spans 14 residues. The CDR3 DNA is TGTGCCAGCGGTTCCGGGGTCTCCTACAATGAGCAGTTCTTC. Protein product: CASGSGVSYNEQFF.

The chain employs TRBV5-8 and TRBJ2-3, with 9 bases lining up with TRBD2. Germline assignment: CDR1 SGHTS and CDR2 YDEGEE. V lost 0 bases, J lost 6 bases, and 8 bases stayed unmatched. The CDR3 has 16 amino acids. CDR3 protein: CASSLVAGGDADTQYF. The CDR3 DNA reads as TGTGCCAGCAGCTTGGTGGCGGGGGGGGACGCGGATACGCAGTATTTT.

The chain carries TRBV4-1 and TRBJ1-4; D is perhaps TRBD1 (6 bases). V lost 4 bases to trimming and J lost 4 bases, with 10 bases between them. Per the germline V gene, CDR1 is MGHRA and CDR2 is YSYEKL. CDR3 length: 14 amino acids. The CDR3 DNA sequence: TGCGCCAGCAGCCGGACAGCACTTAATGAAAAACTGTTTTTT. Residues: CASSRTALNEKLFF.

The V call is TRBV27, the J call TRBJ1-5, with D maybe TRBD1 (6 bases). V was cut by 5 bases and J by 0 bases, with 17 bases left in between. Germline CDR1 MNHEY, CDR2 SMNVEV (reference sequence). This CDR3 spans 17 amino acids. The CDR3 region has the DNA TGTGCCAGCAGTCCACGACAGGATTATTATAGCAATCAGCCCCAGCATTTT. It is translated as CASSPRQDYYSNQPQHF.

The chain recombines TRBV5-4 with TRBJ2-3, with 8 bases identical to TRBD2. From germline, CDR1 is SGHNT and CDR2 YYREEE (reference sequence). The junction had 6 bases not matched to a gene; V was cut back by 4 bases and J by 2 bases. The CDR3 has 15 amino acids. The CDR3 nucleotides read TGTGCCAGCAGCCCCCGGGGGGGCCTCACAGATACGCAGTATTTT. It translates to CASSPRGGLTDTQYF.

The chain couples TRBV29-1 to TRBJ2-5; D is undetermined. The germline V gene encodes CDR1 SQVTM and CDR2 ANQGSEA. This CDR3 spans 13 amino acids. V was cut by 4 bases and J by 5 bases, with 14 bases left in between. The CDR3 DNA reads TGCAGCGTTGGTGGGCAGTACGCTGAGACCCAGTACTTC. It codes for CSVGGQYAETQYF.

For the CDR3, the DNA is TGTGCCAGCAGCTTGGGGGACAGCGCCAGGGAACTGTTTTTT. Protein product: CASSLGDSARELFF. This chain connects TRBV7-9 to TRBJ1-4, with 7 bases that match TRBD1. Germline lookup yields CDR1 SEHNR and CDR2 FQNEAQ (reference sequence). The CDR3 totals 14 residues. Germline trimming cut 3 bases from V and 12 bases from J; bases unmatched to any gene: 10.

This clone was seen only a few times. This CDR3 is also generated by other DNA sequences in the sample. The chain carries TRBV24-1 and TRBJ2-3; 9 bases match TRBD2. The CDR3 runs 15 residues. V was pared by 3 bases and J by 4 bases, with 4 bases of the junction left unmatched. Germline lookup yields CDR1 KGHDR and CDR2 SFDVKD. CDR3 bases: TGTGCCACCAGTGATGCGGGGGGGCGTGCAGATACGCAGTATTTT. Protein product: CATSDAGGRADTQYF.

The gene calls are TRBV28 and TRBJ2-4; possible D gene TRBD1, 5 bases. Trimming took 5 bases from V and 0 from J, leaving 8 bases between them. CDR3 length: 14 residues. The V gene's germline CDR1 is MDHEN and CDR2 SYDVKM. The DNA for the CDR3 is TGTGCCAGCAGTCCCCAGGGAGCCAAAAACATTCAGTACTTC. Protein: CASSPQGAKNIQYF. The variable domain in full, with the rest retrieved from reference TRBV28 and TRBJ2-4, is DVKVTQSSRYLVKRTGEKVFLECVQDMDHENMFWYRQDPGLGLRLIYFSYDVKMKEKGDIPEGYSVSREKKERFSLILESASTNQTSMYLCASSPQGAKNIQYFGAGTRLSVL.

The gene calls are TRBV6-5 and TRBJ2-5; 12 positions match TRBD2. J lost 5 bases, V lost 6 bases, and 4 bases had no gene match. The CDR3 has 14 amino acids. CDR1 is MNHEY and CDR2 is SVGAGI in the germline V gene. For the CDR3, the DNA is TGTGCCAGCAGGAGACTAGCGGGGGAGGAGACCCAGTACTTC. Translated, it gives CASRRLAGEETQYF.

The chain combines TRBV19 with TRBJ2-7; the match to TRBD2 covers 9 bases. The V gene end was trimmed by 3 bases and the J gene end by 3 bases; junction bases not matched to a gene: 24. This CDR3 comprises 21 residues. Germline CDR1 is LNHDA and CDR2 is SQIVND (reference sequence). The CDR3, as DNA: TGTGCCAGTAGTATTGGTTTCTTAGTAGCGGGGGAGATGATAGCCCACTACGAGCAGTACTTC. It translates to CASSIGFLVAGEMIAHYEQYF.

The chain recombines TRBV2 with TRBJ1-2; D perhaps matches TRBD1 (5 bases). Per the germline V gene, CDR1 is SNHLY and CDR2 is FYNNEI. V was clipped by 1 base and J by 13 bases, with 28 bases between them. CDR3 size: 17 residues. Here the CDR3 DNA reads TGTGCCAGCAGTGAAGAACTGGACACACGTATCAGGCGTGGTTGCACCTTC. Protein product: CASSEELDTRIRRGCTF.

This rearrangement joins TRBV10-3 to TRBJ2-1; D perhaps matches TRBD2 (6 bases). Trimming removed 8 bases from V and 0 bases from J, with 8 bases in between. CDR3 length equals 13 residues. CDR1 ENHRY and CDR2 SYGVKD come from the germline V gene. The CDR3 DNA is TGTGCCATCGGGACTGACTCCTACAATGAGCAGTTCTTC. It specifies CAIGTDSYNEQFF.

There are a few counts of this clone. The rearrangement uses TRBV4-2 and TRBJ1-6; possibly TRBD1 for D (5 bases). CDR3 length equals 18 residues. Trimming pared 3 bases from V and 0 bases from J, leaving 15 bases between. Germline V gene sequence: CDR1 LGHNA, CDR2 YNFKEQ. CDR3 in amino acids: CASSHVTVEDSYNSPLHF. The CDR3 DNA sequence: TGTGCCAGCAGCCACGTGACAGTGGAAGACTCCTATAATTCACCCCTCCACTTT.

The chain recombines TRBV7-8 with TRBJ2-1; 7 nucleotides line up with TRBD2. CDR1 is SGHVS and CDR2 is FQNEAQ in the germline V gene. The trim removed 7 bases at V and 3 bases at J, leaving 9 bases unmatched. The CDR3 is 15 residues long. The CDR3 protein is CASTPMGGYYNEQFF. For the CDR3, the DNA is TGTGCCAGCACCCCCATGGGGGGGTACTACAATGAGCAGTTCTTC.

The gene calls are TRBV11-2 and TRBJ2-7; D is possibly TRBD2 (6 bases). This CDR3 comprises 12 residues. Between the trimmed V and J ends, which lost 8 bases and 4 bases, there was a span of 12 bases. CDR1 is SGHAT and CDR2 is FQNNGV in the germline V gene. The CDR3 region has the DNA TGTGCCAGCGAGGGCGCGGGGTACGAGCAGTACTTC. It translates to CASEGAGYEQYF.

The chain employs TRBV28 and TRBJ1-2; no clear D. The CDR3 contains 12 residues. The ends were cut back, 5 bases at V and 7 bases at J, with 11 bases in the middle. Germline lookup yields CDR1 MDHEN and CDR2 SYDVKM. The CDR3, as DNA: TGTGCCAGCAGTCCTCCCTACTCTGGCTACACCTTC. Its translation is CASSPPYSGYTF.

The V call is TRBV28, the J call TRBJ2-4, with 10 bases that match TRBD1. Trimming cost V 5 bases and J 7 bases; bases outside gene matches: 5. The CDR3 covers 14 residues. Germline loops: CDR1 MDHEN, CDR2 SYDVKM. The CDR3 protein is CASSTGTGDNIQYF. In DNA form, the CDR3 reads TGTGCCAGCAGTACGGGGACAGGGGACAACATTCAGTACTTC.

This clone has only one observation. V and J are TRBV5-5 and TRBJ1-2; D possibly corresponds to TRBD1 (5 bases). Germline V gives CDR1 SGHKS, CDR2 YYEKEE (reference sequence). The CDR3 runs to 14 residues. V gave up 0 bases and J gave up 8 bases, with 14 bases separating them. The CDR3 DNA reads as TGTGCCAGCAGCTTGGATAGGGGCCTTGAGGGCTACACCTTC. Translation gives CASSLDRGLEGYTF. Variable domain in full (rest from reference TRBV5-5 and TRBJ1-2): DAGVTQSPTHLIKTRGQQVTLRCSPISGHKSVSWYQQVLGQGPQFIFQYYEKEERGRGNFPDRFSARQFPNYSSELNVNALLLGDSALYLCASSLDRGLEGYTFGSGTRLTVV.

This clone was seen once. The chain employs TRBV5-6 and TRBJ2-7; D gene ambiguous. Trimming stripped 1 base from V and 2 bases from J, with 4 bases between. Germline assignment: CDR1 SGHDT and CDR2 YYEEEE. The CDR3 is 12 amino acids. The CDR3 DNA sequence: TGTGCCAGCAGCTTGACAGCCTACGAGCAGTACTTC. Translating it yields CASSLTAYEQYF.